A single T cell receptor (beta chain) is shown here with its context. V was clipped by 5 bases and J by 0 bases, with 14 bases between them. The CDR3 runs 16 residues. Germline-derived CDR1 and CDR2 are SGHNT and YENEEA. Profiled with immunoSEQ multiplex PCR; TCRdb holds only in-frame clones, not every one. The table lists about 50,000 clones, roughly 94% of them singletons. This sample is part of a study of T cell changes during pregnancy in multiple sclerosis. Sequencing used CD4+ T cells from peripheral blood mononuclear cells, obtained in the third trimester of pregnancy. This TCR was sampled from a female donor with multiple sclerosis, enrolled in a pregnancy study. The V gene is TRBV11-3, the J gene TRBJ2-1, with D possibly TRBD1 on 6 matching bases. Written as DNA, the CDR3 is TGTGCCAGCAGCGCCACAGGGTCAGGCTCCTACAATGAGCAGTTCTTC. Translating gives CASSATGSGSYNEQFF.